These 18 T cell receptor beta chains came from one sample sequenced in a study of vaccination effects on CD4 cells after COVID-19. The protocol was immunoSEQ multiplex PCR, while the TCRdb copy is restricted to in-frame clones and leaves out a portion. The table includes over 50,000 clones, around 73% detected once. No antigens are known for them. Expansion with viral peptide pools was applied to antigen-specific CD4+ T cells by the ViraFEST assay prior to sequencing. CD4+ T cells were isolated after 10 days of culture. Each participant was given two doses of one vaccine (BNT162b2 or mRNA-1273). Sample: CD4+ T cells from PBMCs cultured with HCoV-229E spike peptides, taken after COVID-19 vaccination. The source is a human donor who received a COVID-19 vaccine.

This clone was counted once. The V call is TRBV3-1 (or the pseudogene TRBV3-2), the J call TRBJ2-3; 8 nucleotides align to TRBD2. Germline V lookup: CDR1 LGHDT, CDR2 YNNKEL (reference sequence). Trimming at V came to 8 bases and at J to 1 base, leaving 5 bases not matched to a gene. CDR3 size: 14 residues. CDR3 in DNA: TGTGCCAGCGAGAATAGCGGGGGCACAGATACGCAGTATTTT. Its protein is CASENSGGTDTQYF.

The CDR3 reads CASSPLQGNYGYTF. CDR3 bases: TGCGCCAGCAGCCCTCTACAGGGTAACTATGGCTACACCTTC. The J gene is TRBJ1-2, the V gene TRBV5-1; a possible D gene is TRBD1 (6 bases). V gave up 4 bases and J gave up 1 base, with 11 bases separating them. Germline V gene sequence: CDR1 SGHRS, CDR2 YFSETQ. The CDR3 runs to 14 residues. The variable domain in full, with the rest retrieved from reference TRBV5-1 and TRBJ1-2, is KAGVTQTPRYLIKTRGQQVTLSCSPISGHRSVSWYQQTPGQGLQFLFEYFSETQRNKGNFPGRFSGRQFSNSRSEMNVSTLELGDSALYLCASSPLQGNYGYTFGSGTRLTVV.

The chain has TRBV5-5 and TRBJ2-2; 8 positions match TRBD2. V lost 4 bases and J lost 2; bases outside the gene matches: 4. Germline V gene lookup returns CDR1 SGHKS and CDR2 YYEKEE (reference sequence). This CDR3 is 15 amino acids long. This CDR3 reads CASSMRGDNTGELFF. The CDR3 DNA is TGTGCCAGCAGCATGCGGGGGGACAACACCGGGGAGCTGTTTTTT.

The CDR3 region has the DNA TGTGCCAGCAGCTTAGCGGCGTATGGCTACACCTTC. Amino acids: CASSLAAYGYTF. V gene TRBV7-9 combines with J gene TRBJ1-2; D call uncertain. The V end was cut by 0 bases, the J end by 5 bases, with 4 bases between. The CDR3 runs 12 residues. CDR1 SEHNR and CDR2 FQNEAQ come from the germline V gene (reference sequence).

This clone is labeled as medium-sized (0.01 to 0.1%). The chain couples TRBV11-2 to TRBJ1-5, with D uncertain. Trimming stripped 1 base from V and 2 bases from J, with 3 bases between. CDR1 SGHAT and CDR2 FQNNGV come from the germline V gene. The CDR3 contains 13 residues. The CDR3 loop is CASSLGRNQPQHF. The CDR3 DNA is TGTGCCAGCAGCTTAGGGCGCAATCAGCCCCAGCATTTT.

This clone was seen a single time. In DNA, the CDR3 is TGCGCCAGCAGCTTGGAGGGACTCCGCTACAATGAGCAGTTCTTC. Translating gives CASSLEGLRYNEQFF. The chain has TRBV5-1 and TRBJ2-1; tentatively, D is TRBD2 (6 bases). The germline V gene has CDR1 SGHRS and CDR2 YFSETQ. V was shortened by 0 bases and J by 3 bases, with 10 bases between the two germline ends. There are 15 residues in the CDR3.

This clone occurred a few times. The CDR3 DNA follows: TGTGCCAGTAGTCAGGGACGGCCGAACACCGGGGAGCTGTTTTTT. Translated, it gives CASSQGRPNTGELFF. The J gene is TRBJ2-2, the V gene TRBV19; D is perhaps TRBD1 or TRBD2 (5 bases each). Germline V gene data show CDR1 as LNHDA and CDR2 as SQIVND (reference sequence). The CDR3 has 15 residues. Trimming left V 5 bases short and J 0 bases short, with 10 bases between. Supplemented by reference TRBV19 and TRBJ2-2, the full variable domain reads DGGITQSPKYLFRKEGQNVTLSCEQNLNHDAMYWYRQDPGQGLRLIYYSQIVNDFQKGDIAEGYSVSREKKESFPLTVTSAQKNPTAFYLCASSQGRPNTGELFFGEGSRLTVL.

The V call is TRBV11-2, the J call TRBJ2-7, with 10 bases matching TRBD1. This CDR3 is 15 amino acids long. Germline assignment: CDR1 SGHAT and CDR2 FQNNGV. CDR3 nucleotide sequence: TGTGCCAGCAGGTTAGCAGGGACAGGGGTCCACGAGCAGTACGTC. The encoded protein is CASRLAGTGVHEQYV.

The CDR3 bases are TGTGCCAGTCAGAAATGGGCCTCCTATAATTCACCCCTCCACTTT. It translates to CASQKWASYNSPLHF. J is TRBJ1-6 and V is TRBV19; D ambiguous. The CDR3 is 15 amino acids. Germline V lookup: CDR1 LNHDA, CDR2 SQIVND (reference sequence). The V end lost 8 bases, the J end lost 0 bases, and 11 bases lay between the germline ends.

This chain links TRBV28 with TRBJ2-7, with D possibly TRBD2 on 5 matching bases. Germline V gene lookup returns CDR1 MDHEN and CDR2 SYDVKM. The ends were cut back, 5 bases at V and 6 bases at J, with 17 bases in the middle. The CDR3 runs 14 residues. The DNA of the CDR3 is TGTGCCAGCAGTCCACGACTAATTAGGGTCGAGCAGTACGTC. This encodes CASSPRLIRVEQYV.

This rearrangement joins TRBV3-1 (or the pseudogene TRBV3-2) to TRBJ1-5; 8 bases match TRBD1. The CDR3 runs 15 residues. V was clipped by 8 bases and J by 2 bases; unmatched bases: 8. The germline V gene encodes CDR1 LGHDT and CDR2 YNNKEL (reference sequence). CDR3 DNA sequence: TGTGCCAGCGCCGCTTCGGACAGGGGCAATCAGCCCCAGCATTTT. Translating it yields CASAASDRGNQPQHF.

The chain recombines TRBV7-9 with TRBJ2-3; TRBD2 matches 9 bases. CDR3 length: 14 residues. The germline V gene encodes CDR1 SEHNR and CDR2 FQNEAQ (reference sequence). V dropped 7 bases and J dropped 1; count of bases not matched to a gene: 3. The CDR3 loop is CASTKRGGTDTQYF. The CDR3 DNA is TGTGCCAGCACCAAGCGGGGGGGCACAGATACGCAGTATTTT. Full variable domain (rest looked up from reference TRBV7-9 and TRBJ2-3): DTGVSQNPRHKITKRGQNVTFRCDPISEHNRLYWYRQTLGQGPEFLTYFQNEAQLEKSRLLSDRFSAERPKGSFSTLEIQRTEQGDSAMYLCASTKRGGTDTQYFGPGTRLTVL.

CDR3 loop: CASRQDFGLAPLHF. Written as DNA, the CDR3 is TGTGCCAGTAGACAAGACTTTGGGCTAGCACCCCTCCACTTT. V is TRBV19 and J is TRBJ1-6; D gene unclear. The ends were cut back, 6 bases at V and 11 bases at J, with 17 bases in the middle. Germline CDR1 and CDR2: LNHDA and SQIVND (reference sequence). The CDR3 extends over 14 amino acids.

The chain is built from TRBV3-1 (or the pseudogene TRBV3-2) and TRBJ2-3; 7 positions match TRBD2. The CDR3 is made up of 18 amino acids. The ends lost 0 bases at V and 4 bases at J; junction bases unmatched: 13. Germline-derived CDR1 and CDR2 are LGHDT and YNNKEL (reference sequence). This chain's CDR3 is CASSQDLGGAGRADTQYF. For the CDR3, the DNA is TGTGCCAGCAGCCAAGATCTAGGTGGAGCGGGGAGGGCAGATACGCAGTATTTT.

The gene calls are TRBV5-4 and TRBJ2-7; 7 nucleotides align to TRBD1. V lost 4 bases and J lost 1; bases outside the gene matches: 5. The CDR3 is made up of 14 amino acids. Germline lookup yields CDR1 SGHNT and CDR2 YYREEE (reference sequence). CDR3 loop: CASSRDRLSYEQYV. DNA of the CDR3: TGTGCCAGCAGCCGGGACAGACTTTCCTACGAGCAGTACGTC.

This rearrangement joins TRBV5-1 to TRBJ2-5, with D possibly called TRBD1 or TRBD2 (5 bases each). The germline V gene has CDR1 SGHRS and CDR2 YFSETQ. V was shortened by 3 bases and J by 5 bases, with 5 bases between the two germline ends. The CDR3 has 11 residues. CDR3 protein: CASSWGETQYF. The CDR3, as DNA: TGCGCCAGCAGCTGGGGGGAGACCCAGTACTTC.

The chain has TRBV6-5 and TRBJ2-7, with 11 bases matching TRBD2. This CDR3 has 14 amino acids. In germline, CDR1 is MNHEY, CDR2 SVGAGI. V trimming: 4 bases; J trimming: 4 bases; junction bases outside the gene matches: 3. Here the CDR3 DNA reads TGTGCCAGCAGTTCGACTAGCGGGGATTACGAGCAGTACGTC. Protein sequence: CASSSTSGDYEQYV.

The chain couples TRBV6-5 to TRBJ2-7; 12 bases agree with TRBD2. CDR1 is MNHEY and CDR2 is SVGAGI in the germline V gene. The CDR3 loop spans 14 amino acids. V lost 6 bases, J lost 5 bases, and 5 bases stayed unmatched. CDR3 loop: CASRRLAGDHEQYV. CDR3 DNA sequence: TGTGCCAGCAGGAGACTAGCGGGGGACCACGAGCAGTACGTC.